This T cell receptor beta chain was retrieved from a study of Graves' ophthalmopathy and Graves' hyperthyroidism (dated by TCRdb to between 2018 and 2020). For context, the study as a whole: Hyperthyroidism was defined as stable when no progression to ophthalmopathy occurred within 18 months of follow-up. The study used signatures of the TCR beta repertoire to tell Graves' ophthalmopathy apart from Graves' hyperthyroidism and to predict which patients would progress to ophthalmopathy. In total, approximately 130 blood samples were TCR-sequenced: around 42 ophthalmopathy, some 80 hyperthyroidism and some 17 hyperthyroidism-to-ophthalmopathy patients. To explore V-J signatures that distinguish ophthalmopathy from hyperthyroidism, a discovery set of about 99 patients was enrolled, made up of roughly 41 with ophthalmopathy and 57 with stable hyperthyroidism. An independent validation cohort was composed of some 18 hyperthyroidism patients and more than 15 patients who later progressed from hyperthyroidism to ophthalmopathy. In five to seven hyperthyroidism patients, T-cell repertoires of thyroid tissue and blood were compared. Following sample collection, hyperthyroidism patients were given methimazole at a starting dose of 30 mg daily, and ophthalmopathy patients were given high-dose intravenous methylprednisolone. Overall results and qualifications from the work: No statistical method was used to set the sample size in advance, and the investigators knew which group each participant was assigned to. In validation, the model predicted ophthalmopathy progression with over 60% sensitivity and about 73% specificity; more than ten predicted patients were CT-confirmed with GO in a median of approximately six months. Ophthalmopathy was separated from stable hyperthyroidism by the 13-signature model with 85% to 90% sensitivity and about 83% specificity in cross-validation and with 80%/75% in the test set. Most of the expanded thyroid clonotypes with a frequency above 0.001 were also detected in blood, and it was suggested that the thyroid immune response may be reflected by blood repertoires.

There are many counts of this clonotype. What this receptor recognizes is not known. Base-call qualities are not available, and no considerably larger clone is one nucleotide away. Hyperthyroidism patients were newly diagnosed, were aged 18 to 65 years, and had a disease duration under 2 months. Patients were excluded if they had other autoimmune diseases, uncontrolled infections, pregnancy or lactation. Diagnosis relied on clinical symptoms, serum thyroxine, TRAb, thyroid ultrasound and orbital computed tomography. Total RNA was extracted using Trizol reagent, and RNA quality was checked on an Agilent 2100 Bioanalyzer. TCR beta CDR3 regions were amplified from RNA transcripts for repertoire sequencing. The first round of RT-PCR was done with HTBI primers and the Qiagen OneStep RT-PCR kit, and was followed by a second round of multiplex PCR, then size selection and purification. Sequencing of the libraries was carried out on an Illumina HiSeq2000 in paired-end mode with 100 bp reads. Regarding the original processing steps: SOAPnuke was used to process the reads, throwing out any read that had adapters, had uncalled bases, had a mean Phred below 15, or lacked an exact constant-primer or identifier match. COPE v1.2.5 was used to merge the high-quality paired reads. Clonotypes were defined as unique nucleotide sequences and were aligned to IMGT TRB V, D and J references using MiTCR v1.1. Only V-J combinations with frequency above 0.0001 were analysed, covering 99% to 99.2% of repertoires. For each V-J combination, a TCR clonal expansion and chaos score was defined as the ratio of F50 clonal expansion to chaos observed in the TCRdist matrix. Features were reduced by Welch's t-statistics and random forest to around 14 V-J combinations, which fed a naive Bayes classifier. Thyroid-blood repertoire similarity was quantified with the Morisita-Horn index. Starting from the raw public reads, TCRdb applied fastp trimming at Q25, assembled clones with MiXCR and retained in-frame beta chains. Entries that share a CDR3 protein sequence are merged under the most common genes and DNA. What appears here as the V and J calls and clone size reflects TCRdb's work, not the paper's. Counted in this sample were around 1,200,000 distinct CDR3 sequences; less than 45% of them appeared once. Clones ranked in the top ten supply approximately 12% of the sample.

Source material: peripheral blood or thyroid tissue (not recorded which). This TCR was recovered from an adult man with Graves' hyperthyroidism.

The CDR3: CSASQGPTNEKLFF. The sequenced DNA: TGCAGTGCGAGCCAGGGCCCCACTAATGAAAAACTGTTTTTT. This chain is built from TRBV20-1 and TRBJ1-4; a tentative D call is TRBD1 (5 bases match). V is clipped by 6 bases and J by 2 bases, and the sequence between their germline boundaries is 13 bases long. Via the germline V gene (reference sequence), CDR1 is DFQATT and CDR2 SNEGSKA. The CDR3 measures 14 amino acids from cysteine to phenylalanine. Left in the record is the CDR3 DNA by itself, 42 bases read in frame from the first base.